Sequencing of this TCR beta chain was carried out in a study of blood T cell repertoires in COVID-19. Overall study: Acute and convalescent COVID-19 specimens originated in the United States, Italy and Spain. T cells, B-cell-depleted T cells, or PBMCs provided the cDNA or gDNA that served as material.

Those enrolled, adults aged roughly 18 to 95 years, came from some 25 US areas. This CDR3 has 14 residues. Germline assignment: CDR1 LGHNA and CDR2 YNFKEQ. The V segment lost 8 bases and the J segment 3 bases; nucleotides outside the gene matches: 7. Sequenced by immunoSEQ multiplex PCR; TCRdb stores in-frame clones only, minus some. The data show around 230,000 clones, approximately 88% seen once. The receptor comes from a man aged 18-30 years with acute COVID-19. V gene TRBV4-2 combines with J gene TRBJ2-7, with 10 bases matching TRBD1. Sequenced material: PBMCs or T cells enriched from blood (not recorded which). DNA for the CDR3: TGTGCCAGCCGCGAGGGGACAGGGGACTACGAGCAGTACTTC. Its protein product is CASREGTGDYEQYF.